These 24 T cell receptor beta chains came from one sample sequenced in a study of OX40 agonist ivuxolimab in advanced cancers. Assay: immunoSEQ multiplex PCR; the TCRdb copy retains only in-frame clones and omits some. The table includes around 35,000 clones, about 88% detected once. The sample consisted of CD4+ or CD8+ T cells sorted from blood, taken in a trial of the OX40 agonist ivuxolimab. All receptors come from an adult with an advanced solid tumor such as melanoma, head and neck, liver or kidney cancer.

This clone showed up just once. V usage is TRBV7-2 and J usage is TRBJ2-3; TRBD1 or TRBD2 may be the D gene (6 bases each). The CDR3 contains 15 residues. Germline lookup yields CDR1 SGHTA and CDR2 FQGNSA. Trimming removed 7 bases from V and 6 bases from J, with 20 bases in between. The CDR3 region has the DNA TGTGCCAGCACAAAAGGGGGGCCCCTGGGGGATACGCAGTATTTT. It translates to CASTKGGPLGDTQYF. The full variable domain, rest sourced from reference TRBV7-2 and TRBJ2-3, is GAGVSQSPSNKVTEKGKDVELRCDPISGHTALYWYRQSLGQGLEFLIYFQGNSAPDKSGLPSDRFSAERTGGSVSTLTIQRTQQEDSAVYLCASTKGGPLGDTQYFGPGTRLTVL.

V and J are TRBV7-9 and TRBJ2-3, with D possibly called TRBD1 or TRBD2 (5 bases each). CDR1 and CDR2 from the germline V gene are SEHNR and FQNEAQ (reference sequence). The CDR3 runs to 14 residues. V was pared by 1 base and J by 6 bases, with 11 bases between. This chain's CDR3 is CASSLGGPYDTQYF. The CDR3 DNA sequence: TGTGCCAGCAGCTTAGGGGGACCTTATGATACGCAGTATTTT.

V is TRBV5-4 and J is TRBJ1-2; D is unresolved. The CDR3 length is 12 residues. Deletions cut 2 bases from V and 8 bases from J, with 10 bases between. Per germline, CDR1 SGHNT and CDR2 YYREEE (reference sequence). The CDR3 loop is CASSFDGNGYTF. The DNA of the CDR3 is TGTGCCAGCAGCTTTGACGGGAACGGCTACACCTTC.

The rearrangement uses TRBV5-1 and TRBJ1-1; D is unresolved. Trimming pared 1 base from V and 0 bases from J, leaving 7 bases between. The germline CDR1 and CDR2 sequences are SGHRS and YFSETQ. CDR3 size: 14 residues. In nucleotides, the CDR3 is TGCGCCAGCAGCTTGACGGGAATGAACACTGAAGCTTTCTTT. Translating it yields CASSLTGMNTEAFF. The full variable domain, with the rest looked up from reference TRBV5-1 and TRBJ1-1, is KAGVTQTPRYLIKTRGQQVTLSCSPISGHRSVSWYQQTPGQGLQFLFEYFSETQRNKGNFPGRFSGRQFSNSRSEMNVSTLELGDSALYLCASSLTGMNTEAFFGQGTRLTVV.

This clone was seen a single time. The chain joins TRBV2 to TRBJ1-5; unclear D gene. This CDR3 is built from 13 residues. V dropped 11 bases and J dropped 4 bases, with 15 bases sitting between them. CDR1 SNHLY and CDR2 FYNNEI come from the germline V gene. CDR3 nucleotides: TGTGCCGGCGGGGATTGGACTAATCAGCCCCAGCATTTT. Translated: CAGGDWTNQPQHF.

By its share, this clone is medium-sized (0.01 to 0.1%). V and J are TRBV5-4 and TRBJ2-7, with TRBD1 identical over 11 bases. J gave up 2 bases and V 4 bases, and 2 bases lay outside the gene matches. This CDR3 is built from 14 residues. Germline values: CDR1 SGHNT, CDR2 YYREEE (reference sequence). The CDR3 DNA follows: TGTGCCAGCAGCCCGGACAGGGGGCCCTACGAGCAGTACTTC. This encodes CASSPDRGPYEQYF. The whole variable domain, remainder taken from reference TRBV5-4 and TRBJ2-7, is ETGVTQSPTHLIKTRGQQVTLRCSSQSGHNTVSWYQQALGQGPQFIFQYYREEENGRGNFPPRFSGLQFPNYSSELNVNALELDDSALYLCASSPDRGPYEQYFGPGTRLTVT.

The rearrangement joins TRBV2 to TRBJ1-1; TRBD1 might be the D (5 bases). The CDR3 runs 13 residues. Germline values: CDR1 SNHLY, CDR2 FYNNEI. The V end was cut by 7 bases, the J end by 5 bases, with 14 bases between. The CDR3 region has the DNA TGTGCCAGCACTCTCGGGGAGGGGACTGAAGCTTTCTTT. This sequence encodes CASTLGEGTEAFF.

The chain joins TRBV10-1 to TRBJ2-2; no clear D gene. Germline V CDR1 and CDR2: WNHNN, SYGVQD (reference sequence). The CDR3 runs to 14 residues. Trimming took off 3 bases at V and 1 base at J, with 6 bases between the two ends. The CDR3: CASSDSGNTGELFF. The CDR3 nucleotides are TGCGCCAGCAGTGACTCCGGGAACACCGGGGAGCTGTTTTTT.

The V and J genes are TRBV7-3 and TRBJ1-6; no clear D gene. The CDR3 runs to 14 residues. With 1 base removed from V and 5 bases from J, the gap between germline ends came to 6 bases. Germline-derived CDR1 and CDR2 are SGHTA and FQGTGA. CDR3 DNA sequence: TGTGCCAGCAGCTTAAGTGCCGATAATTCACCCCTCCACTTT. Translated: CASSLSADNSPLHF.

This sequence joins TRBV7-2 and TRBJ1-1, with a possible D match to TRBD1 (6 bases). This CDR3 spans 14 amino acids. The V gene lost 5 bases and the J gene lost 4 bases, with 14 bases spanning the gap. Germline V CDR1 and CDR2: SGHTA, FQGNSA. CDR3 sequence reads: CASSRGGAVTEAFF. In DNA form, the CDR3 reads TGTGCCAGCAGCCGAGGGGGGGCGGTCACTGAAGCTTTCTTT.

The V call is TRBV18, the J call TRBJ2-4; a weak D match, TRBD1 (5 bases). The CDR3 runs to 13 residues. The germline CDR1 and CDR2 sequences are KGHSH and LQKENI. Trimming removed 8 bases at V and 8 bases at J, with 16 bases between. CDR3 amino acids: CASLRSLGDIQYF. The CDR3 nucleotides read TGTGCCAGCCTCAGGAGCCTAGGGGACATTCAGTACTTC. The full variable domain, in which reference TRBV18 and TRBJ2-4 provide the parts outside the CDR3, is NAGVMQNPRHLVRRRGQEARLRCSPMKGHSHVYWYRQLPEEGLKFMVYLQKENIIDESGMPKERFSAEFPKEGPSILRIQQVVRGDSAAYFCASLRSLGDIQYFGAGTRLSVL.

The gene calls are TRBV29-1 and TRBJ1-3; D is unresolved. Germline lookup yields CDR1 SQVTM and CDR2 ANQGSEA. The CDR3 spans 12 residues. V gave up 4 bases and J gave up 4 bases, with 8 bases separating them. The CDR3 protein is CSVVSQGNTIYF. The DNA of the CDR3 is TGCAGCGTTGTCTCGCAGGGAAACACCATATATTTT. The full variable domain, its missing parts supplied by reference TRBV29-1 and TRBJ1-3, is SAVISQKPSRDICQRGTSLTIQCQVDSQVTMMFWYRQQPGQSLTLIATANQGSEATYESGFVIDKFPISRPNLTFSTLTVSNMSPEDSSIYLCSVVSQGNTIYFGEGSWLTVV.

The CDR3 protein is CAIRGWEGDTEAFF. DNA of the CDR3: TGTGCCATCAGGGGATGGGAGGGGGACACTGAAGCTTTCTTT. This rearrangement joins TRBV10-3 to TRBJ1-1; possibly TRBD1 for D (6 bases). Trimming took off 6 bases at V and 3 bases at J, with 14 bases between the two ends. The CDR3 covers 14 residues. Germline CDR1 ENHRY, CDR2 SYGVKD.

CDR3 coding DNA: TGCGCCAGCAGCCAAGACTCAGGGCCCGGCGGTGGAAAACTGTTTTTT. Amino acid sequence: CASSQDSGPGGGKLFF. The chain combines TRBV4-3 with TRBJ1-4, with D possibly TRBD1 on 5 matching bases. In germline, CDR1 is LGHNA, CDR2 YSLEER. CDR3 length: 16 residues. Deletions cut 0 bases from V and 10 bases from J, with 18 bases between.

J is TRBJ1-3 and V is TRBV7-9; D may be TRBD1 (6 bases). The V gene's germline CDR1 is SEHNR and CDR2 FQNEAQ (reference sequence). The CDR3 has 15 amino acids. The V end lost 4 bases, the J end lost 4 bases, and 14 bases lay between the germline ends. The CDR3 sequence is CASSSGWTVGNTIYF. Written as DNA, the CDR3 is TGTGCCAGCAGCTCAGGATGGACAGTAGGAAACACCATATATTTT.

J is TRBJ1-1 and V is TRBV10-3; the D gene is possibly TRBD1 (5 bases). The CDR3 covers 15 residues. V lost 8 bases, J lost 1 base, and 17 bases lay in between. The germline V gene encodes CDR1 ENHRY and CDR2 SYGVKD. The chain's CDR3 is CAIDNEGAPNTEAFF. The CDR3 coding sequence is TGTGCCATCGATAACGAAGGGGCCCCGAACACTGAAGCTTTCTTT.

V usage is TRBV7-3 and J usage is TRBJ1-1; 11 nucleotides match TRBD1. Unmatched junction bases numbered 10, after V lost 8 bases and J lost 2 bases. The CDR3 has 16 amino acids. CDR1 and CDR2 from the germline V gene are SGHTA and FQGTGA. The CDR3 here is CASRKRDRGENTEAFF. Written as DNA, the CDR3 is TGTGCCAGCCGAAAAAGGGACAGGGGGGAAAACACTGAAGCTTTCTTT.

The chain has TRBV6-5 and TRBJ1-6, with D hard to call. V was trimmed by 2 bases and J by 9 bases, leaving 8 bases between them. The CDR3 length is 13 residues. Germline assignment: CDR1 MNHEY and CDR2 SVGAGI. In DNA, the CDR3 is TGTGCCAGCAGTTACCAAGGTTTTTCACCCCTCCACTTT. This translates into CASSYQGFSPLHF.

The rearrangement links TRBV7-9 to TRBJ1-2; D unclear. The CDR3 covers 13 residues. Germline values: CDR1 SEHNR, CDR2 FQNEAQ (reference sequence). Trimming left V 3 bases short and J 5 bases short, with 10 bases between. CDR3 in DNA: TGTGCCAGCAGCTTTGCAGAAAATTATGGCTACACCTTC. Its translation: CASSFAENYGYTF.

This sequence joins TRBV7-2 and TRBJ1-2; the D is unclear. The CDR3 runs 14 residues. V dropped 0 bases and J dropped 4 bases, with 9 bases sitting between them. Germline assignment: CDR1 SGHTA and CDR2 FQGNSA. The CDR3 DNA is TGTGCCAGCAGCTTAGCAAGCCCTTCCTATGGCTACACCTTC. The encoded protein is CASSLASPSYGYTF.

V and J are TRBV29-1 and TRBJ1-2; 8 nucleotides line up with TRBD1. Germline V gene lookup returns CDR1 SQVTM and CDR2 ANQGSEA. The CDR3 spans 13 residues. Trimming at V came to 7 bases and at J to 6 bases, leaving 10 bases not matched to a gene. This CDR3 is CSGGPQGADGYTF. The CDR3 nucleotides read TGCAGCGGAGGGCCCCAGGGGGCGGATGGCTACACCTTC.

In DNA form, the CDR3 reads TGTGCCAGCAGCAAAAAAAAGGCTCCTCTCGTACTCCAAGAGACCCAGTACTTC. This encodes CASSKKKAPLVLQETQYF. The rearrangement joins TRBV21-1 to TRBJ2-5. TRBV21-1 is designated a pseudogene. The CDR3 covers 18 residues.

The chain couples TRBV2 to TRBJ2-3, with D possibly TRBD2 on 5 matching bases. CDR1 is SNHLY and CDR2 is FYNNEI in the germline V gene. Trimming removed 5 bases at V and 4 bases at J, with 10 bases between. This CDR3 has 13 amino acids. CDR3 sequence: CASSTGLSDTQYF. CDR3 nucleotides: TGTGCCAGCAGTACGGGGTTGTCAGATACGCAGTATTTT.

The chain uses TRBV6-5 and TRBJ2-5; TRBD1 aligns across 7 bases. This CDR3 comprises 15 residues. The junction had 11 bases not matched to a gene; V was cut back by 7 bases and J by 3 bases. From germline, CDR1 is MNHEY and CDR2 SVGAGI. The CDR3 DNA follows: TGTGCCAGCACCATCATAAGGGGGCTCAAAGAGACCCAGTACTTC. It specifies CASTIIRGLKETQYF.